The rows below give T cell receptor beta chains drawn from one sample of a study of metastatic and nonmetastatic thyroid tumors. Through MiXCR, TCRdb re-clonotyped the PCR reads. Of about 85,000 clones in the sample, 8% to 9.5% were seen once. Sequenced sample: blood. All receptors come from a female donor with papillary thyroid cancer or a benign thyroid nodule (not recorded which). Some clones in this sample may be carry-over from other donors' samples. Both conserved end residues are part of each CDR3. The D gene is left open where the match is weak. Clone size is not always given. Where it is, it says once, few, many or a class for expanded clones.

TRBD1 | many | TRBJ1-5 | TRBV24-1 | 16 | CATIRPSGQLNQPQHF | TGTGCCACTATAAGACCTTCGGGACAGCTCAATCAGCCCCAGCATTTT
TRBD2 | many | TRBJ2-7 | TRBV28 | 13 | CASSLGRGSEQYF | TGTGCCAGCAGTTTAGGGCGGGGGAGCGAGCAGTACTTC
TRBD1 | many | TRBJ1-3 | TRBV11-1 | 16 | CASSSSGTGTGNTIYF | TGTGCCAGCAGCTCCTCCGGGACAGGGACCGGAAACACCATATATTTT
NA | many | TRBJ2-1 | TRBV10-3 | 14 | CAISESWPYNEQFF | TGTGCCATCAGTGAGTCGTGGCCCTACAATGAGCAGTTCTTC
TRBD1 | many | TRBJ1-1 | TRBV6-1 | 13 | CATQGQGRTEAFF | TGTGCCACTCAAGGACAGGGAAGGACTGAAGCTTTCTTT
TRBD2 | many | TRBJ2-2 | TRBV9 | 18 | CASSVGILAGGPGGELFF | TGTGCCAGCAGCGTAGGGATACTAGCGGGGGGGCCAGGCGGGGAGCTGTTTTTT
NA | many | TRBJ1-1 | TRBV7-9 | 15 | CASSLAPRRNTEAFF | TGTGCCAGCAGCTTAGCGCCAAGGAGGAACACTGAAGCTTTCTTT
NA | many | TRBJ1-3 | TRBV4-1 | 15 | CASSGGGAAGNTIYF | TGCGCCAGCAGCGGTGGGGGGGCAGCTGGAAACACCATATATTTT
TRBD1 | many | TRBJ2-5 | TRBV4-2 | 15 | CASSQVRGLGETQYF | TGTGCCAGCAGCCAAGTTAGGGGGCTAGGGGAGACCCAGTACTTC
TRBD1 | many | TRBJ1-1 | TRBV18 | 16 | CASSPLDRDRNTEAFF | TGTGCCAGCTCACCACTAGACAGGGATAGGAACACTGAAGCTTTCTTT
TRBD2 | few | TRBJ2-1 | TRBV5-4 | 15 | CASSFLAGPGNEQFF | TGTGCCAGCAGTTTTCTAGCGGGGCCAGGAAATGAGCAGTTCTTC
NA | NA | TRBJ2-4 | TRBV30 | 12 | CAWSLAKNIQYF | TGTGCCTGGAGTCTGGCCAAAAACATTCAGTACTTC
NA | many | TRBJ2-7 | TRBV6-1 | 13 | CASSQTTGYEQYF | TGTGCCAGCAGTCAAACGACAGGCTACGAGCAGTACTTC
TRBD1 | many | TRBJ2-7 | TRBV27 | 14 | CATSDGQAGYEQYF | TGTGCCACTTCGGACGGACAGGCAGGCTACGAGCAGTACTTC
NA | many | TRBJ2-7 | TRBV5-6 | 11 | CASSYGYEQYF | TGTGCCAGCAGCTACGGGTACGAGCAGTACTTC
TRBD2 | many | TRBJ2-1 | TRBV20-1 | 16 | CSAIARDYPRGNEQFF | TGCAGTGCTATAGCCCGGGACTACCCTCGGGGCAATGAGCAGTTCTTC
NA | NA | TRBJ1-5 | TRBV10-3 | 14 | CAISESGWGRPQHF | TGTGCCATCAGTGAGTCTGGGTGGGGTCGGCCCCAGCATTTT
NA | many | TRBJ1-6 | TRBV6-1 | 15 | CASSDDWGRNSPLHF | TGTGCCAGCAGTGATGACTGGGGGAGAAATTCACCCCTCCACTTT
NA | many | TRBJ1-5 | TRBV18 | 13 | CASSSGTSQPQHF | TGTGCCAGCTCGTCCGGGACAAGTCAGCCCCAGCATTTT
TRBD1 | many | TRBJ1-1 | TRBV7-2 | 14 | CASSPDRANTEAFF | TGTGCCAGCAGCCCGGACAGGGCGAACACTGAAGCTTTCTTT
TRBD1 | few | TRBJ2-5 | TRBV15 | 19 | CATSRVPPLTGINEETQYF | TGTGCCACCAGCAGAGTCCCACCGTTGACAGGGATCAATGAAGAGACCCAGTACTTC
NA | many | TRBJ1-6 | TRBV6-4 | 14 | CASSDSIRLASPNF | TGTGCCAGCAGTGACTCGATTAGGCTGGCCAGCCCTAACTTT
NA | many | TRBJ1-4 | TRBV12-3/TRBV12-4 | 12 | CASSLKGEKLFF | TGTGCCAGCAGTTTGAAGGGGGAAAAACTGTTTTTT
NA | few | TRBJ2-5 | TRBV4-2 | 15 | CASSQGRAVEETQYF | TGTGCCAGCAGCCAGGGTCGGGCTGTGGAGGAGACCCAGTACTTC
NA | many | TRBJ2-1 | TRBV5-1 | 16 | CASSLSGLSSYNEQFF | TGCGCCAGCAGCTTGTCCGGGTTAAGCTCCTACAATGAGCAGTTCTTC
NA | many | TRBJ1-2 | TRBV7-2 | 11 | CASSLASGYTF | TGTGCCAGCAGCTTAGCATCGGGCTACACCTTC
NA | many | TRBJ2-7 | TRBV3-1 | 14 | CASSQAKTPGEQYF | TGTGCCAGCAGCCAAGCTAAGACCCCGGGCGAGCAGTACTTC
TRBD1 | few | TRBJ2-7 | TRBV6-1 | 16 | CASRRKPTGGEGEQYF | TGTGCCAGCAGACGAAAACCGACAGGGGGCGAAGGCGAGCAGTACTTC
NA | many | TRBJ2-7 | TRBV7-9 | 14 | CASSLTPPGYEQYF | TGTGCCAGCAGCCTGACACCCCCTGGCTACGAGCAGTACTTC
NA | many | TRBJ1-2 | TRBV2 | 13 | CASSELRSYGYTF | TGTGCCAGCAGTGAACTTCGTTCTTATGGCTACACCTTC
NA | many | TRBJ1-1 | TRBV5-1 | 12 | CASSLEGSGAFF | TGCGCCAGCAGCTTGGAAGGCAGTGGAGCTTTCTTT
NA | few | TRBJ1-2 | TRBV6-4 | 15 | CASRYIGQTNYGYTF | TGTGCCAGCAGGTACATCGGGCAGACTAACTATGGCTACACCTTC
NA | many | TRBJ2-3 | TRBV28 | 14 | CASSPGYSTDTQYF | TGTGCCAGCAGTCCAGGGTATTCCACAGATACGCAGTATTTT
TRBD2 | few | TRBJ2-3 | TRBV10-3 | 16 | CAISESLAGVTDMQYF | TGTGCCATCAGTGAATCGCTAGCGGGGGTTACAGATATGCAGTATTTT
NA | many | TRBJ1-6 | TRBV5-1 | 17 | CASSSEGGAPNNSPLHF | TGCGCCAGCAGCTCCGAGGGGGGGGCTCCTAATAATTCACCCCTCCACTTT
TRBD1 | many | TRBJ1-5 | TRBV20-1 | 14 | CSARDRQGGKPQHF | TGCAGTGCTAGAGATCGACAGGGAGGTAAGCCCCAGCATTTT
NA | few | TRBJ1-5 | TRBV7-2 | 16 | CASSLGVSSSNQPQHF | TGTGCCAGCAGCTTAGGGGTGAGCTCTAGCAATCAGCCCCAGCATTTT
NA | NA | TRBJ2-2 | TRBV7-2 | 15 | CASSLAMGNTGELFF | TGTGCCAGCAGCTTAGCGATGGGAAACACCGGGGAGCTGTTTTTT
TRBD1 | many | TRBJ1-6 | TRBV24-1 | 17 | CATSEGRDREDNSPLHF | TGTGCCACCAGTGAAGGCCGGGACAGGGAAGATAATTCACCCCTCCACTTT
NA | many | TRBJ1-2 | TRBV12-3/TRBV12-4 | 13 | CASSLANGVGYTF | TGTGCCAGCAGTTTAGCCAACGGGGTTGGCTACACCTTC
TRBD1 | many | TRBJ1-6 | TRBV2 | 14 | CASRQGAGPLTLHF | TGTGCCAGCAGACAGGGGGCGGGCCCCTTAACCCTCCACTTT
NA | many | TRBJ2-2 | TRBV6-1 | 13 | CASKGGNTGELFF | TGTGCCAGCAAAGGCGGGAACACCGGGGAGCTGTTTTTT
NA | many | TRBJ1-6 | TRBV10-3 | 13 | CAISSAQNSPLHF | TGTGCCATCAGTTCCGCGCAGAATTCACCCCTCCACTTT
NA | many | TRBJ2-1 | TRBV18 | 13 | CATRGYNDNEQFF | TGTGCCACCCGAGGGTATAACGACAATGAGCAGTTCTTC
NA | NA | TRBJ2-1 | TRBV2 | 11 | CASSETLDEFF | TGTGCCAGCAGTGAAACGCTAGATGAGTTCTTC
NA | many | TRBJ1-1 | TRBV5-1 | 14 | CASSGATDNTEAFF | TGCGCCAGCAGCGGCGCGACAGACAACACTGAAGCTTTCTTT
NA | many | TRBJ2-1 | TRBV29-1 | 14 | CSTTGAGGPNEQFF | TGCAGCACAACGGGGGCCGGGGGGCCGAATGAGCAGTTCTTC
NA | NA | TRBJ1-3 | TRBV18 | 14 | CASSPRDSGNTIYF | TGTGCCAGCTCACCACGGGACTCTGGAAACACCATATATTTT